This T cell receptor beta chain came from a study of blood T cell repertoires in COVID-19 (TCRdb year 2020). In terms of the full investigation: The collaborator samples originated in the United States, Italy and Spain and spanned the acute and convalescent phases of COVID-19. The material from the prospective study consisted of cDNA or gDNA derived from T cells, B-cell-depleted T cells, or PBMCs. The dataset comprised deeply sampled blood TCRbeta repertoires from subjects exposed to, actively infected with, or recovered from COVID-19. The repertoires were released in a freely available public database meant as a resource for research on the immune response to SARS-CoV-2. Samples came from the ongoing ImmuneRACE study (first 160 participants) plus 1,254 subjects from 6 global collaborators. Sample metadata almost always included a de-identified subject ID, COVID-19 status, age in years and sex. Where HLA class I and class II types were available, the types were taken from metadata supplied by the sample provider, not from assay-based typing. Study-level results and caveats: The amount of clinical and demographic metadata varied by source and participant and was provided uncurated.

Including the terminal cysteine and phenylalanine, the CDR3 comprises 16 residues. The only DNA kept is the CDR3, 48 bases in frame from the first base. CDR1 and CDR2, looked up from the germline V gene, are SGHDT and YYEEEE. V lost 4 bases and J lost 5 bases; the stretch between them is 18 bases long. Notes on this clone: Its antigen is currently not known. Base qualities are not recorded, but no much larger clone differs from it by a single base.

Participants in the prospective study were enrolled through a virtual design, were aged roughly 18 to 100 years, and lived in roughly 26 United States geographic areas. To assign participants to cohorts, the prospective study relied on clinical history that participants themselves reported in a screening survey and a study questionnaire. For ImmuneRACE Cohort 3, a participant was defined as recovered based on two consecutive negative NP/OP PCR tests, clearance by a healthcare professional, or resolution of symptoms. In the prospective study, whole blood, serum and a nasopharyngeal or oropharyngeal swab were collected from each participant by mobile phlebotomists. Participants in the prospective study had the option to provide additional blood draws and questionnaires over a 2-month period. Before DNA extraction, blood samples from the prospective study were shipped at room temperature or frozen.

TCRbeta CDR3 regions were amplified from genomic DNA using the immunoSEQ Assay, a bias-controlled multiplex PCR. Concerning the study's data processing: Nucleated cell counts per sample were estimated from amplification of reference gene primers within the assay. Sequence reads were collapsed and filtered to measure the absolute abundance of every unique TCRbeta CDR3 rearrangement. For each sample, productive Simpson clonality was calculated by taking the square root of Simpson's diversity index across productive rearrangements. TCRdb's version of the immuneACCESS table is confined to in-frame rearrangements and falls short of the full clone set. An unresolved V gene accounts for under half of the shortfall where checked; the remainder is of unknown origin. D and trimming were read from the DNA, whereas the V and J calls and clone size are those reported in that table. This sample holds about 200,000 clones; around 85% were observed only once. Of the sample, around 20% falls within the top ten clones.

Sequencing used PBMCs or T cells enriched from blood (not recorded which). The clonotype originates from a man aged 40-50 years who had recovered from COVID-19. The V gene is TRBV5-6 and the J gene is TRBJ1-4; matching of 5 bases hints at TRBD1 as the D gene. The bases read TGTGCCAGCAGCCCTATGACGTATCGGGGGAATGAAAAACTGTTTTTT. Its translation is CASSPMTYRGNEKLFF. The CDR3, completed at both ends by the reference TRBV5-6 and TRBJ1-4 genes, gives the full variable domain DAGVTQSPTHLIKTRGQQVTLRCSPKSGHDTVSWYQQALGQGPQFIFQYYEEEERQRGNFPDRFSGHQFPNYSSELNVNALLLGDSALYLCASSPMTYRGNEKLFFGSGTQLSVL.